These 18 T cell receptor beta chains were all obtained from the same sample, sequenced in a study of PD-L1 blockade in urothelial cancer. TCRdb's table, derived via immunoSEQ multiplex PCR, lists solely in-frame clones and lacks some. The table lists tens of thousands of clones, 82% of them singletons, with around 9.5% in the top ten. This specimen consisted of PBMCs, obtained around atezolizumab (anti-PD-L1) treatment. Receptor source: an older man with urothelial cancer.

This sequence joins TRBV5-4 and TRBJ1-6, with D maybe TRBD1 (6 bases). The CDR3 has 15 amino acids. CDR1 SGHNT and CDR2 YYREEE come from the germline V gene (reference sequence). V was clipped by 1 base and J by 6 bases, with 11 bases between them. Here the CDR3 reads CASSLQGGSNSPLHF. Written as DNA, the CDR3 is TGTGCCAGCAGCTTGCAAGGGGGTAGTAATTCACCCCTCCACTTT.

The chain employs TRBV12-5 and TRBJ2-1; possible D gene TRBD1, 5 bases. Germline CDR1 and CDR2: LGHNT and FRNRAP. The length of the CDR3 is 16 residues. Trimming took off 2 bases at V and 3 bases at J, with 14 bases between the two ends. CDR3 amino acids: CASGLLVRDIYNEQFF. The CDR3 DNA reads TGTGCTAGTGGTTTGCTCGTCAGGGATATCTACAATGAGCAGTTCTTC.

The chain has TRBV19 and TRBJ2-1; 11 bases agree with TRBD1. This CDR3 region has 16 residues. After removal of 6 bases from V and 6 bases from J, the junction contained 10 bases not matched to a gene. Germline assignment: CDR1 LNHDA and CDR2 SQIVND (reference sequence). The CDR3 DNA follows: TGTGCCAGTAGCCTTAGAGGGACAGGGGGGGGCAATGAGCAGTTCTTC. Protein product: CASSLRGTGGGNEQFF.

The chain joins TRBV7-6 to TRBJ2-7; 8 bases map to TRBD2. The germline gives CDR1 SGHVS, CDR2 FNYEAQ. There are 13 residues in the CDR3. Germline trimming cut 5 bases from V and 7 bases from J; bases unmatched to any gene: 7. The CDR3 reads CASSRGGLSEQYF. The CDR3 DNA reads TGTGCCAGCAGCCGGGGGGGACTTTCGGAGCAGTACTTC.

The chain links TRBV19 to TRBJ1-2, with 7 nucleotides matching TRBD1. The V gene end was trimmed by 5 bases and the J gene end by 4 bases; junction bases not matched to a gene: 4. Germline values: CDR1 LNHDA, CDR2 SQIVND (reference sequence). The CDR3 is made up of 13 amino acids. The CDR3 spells CASSSTGPYGYTF. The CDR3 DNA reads TGTGCCAGTAGTTCGACAGGGCCCTATGGCTACACCTTC.

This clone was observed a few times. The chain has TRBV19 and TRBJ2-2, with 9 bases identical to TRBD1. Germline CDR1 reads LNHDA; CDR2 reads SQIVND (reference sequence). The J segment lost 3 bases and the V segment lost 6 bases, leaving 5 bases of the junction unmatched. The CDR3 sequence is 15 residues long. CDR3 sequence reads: CASRGQGRDTGELFF. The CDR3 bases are TGTGCCAGTAGGGGACAGGGAAGGGACACCGGGGAGCTGTTTTTT.

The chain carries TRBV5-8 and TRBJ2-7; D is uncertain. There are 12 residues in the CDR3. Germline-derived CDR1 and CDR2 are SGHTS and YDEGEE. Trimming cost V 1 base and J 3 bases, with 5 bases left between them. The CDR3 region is CASSLLRYEQYF. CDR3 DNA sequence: TGTGCCAGCAGCTTGCTACGCTACGAGCAGTACTTC.

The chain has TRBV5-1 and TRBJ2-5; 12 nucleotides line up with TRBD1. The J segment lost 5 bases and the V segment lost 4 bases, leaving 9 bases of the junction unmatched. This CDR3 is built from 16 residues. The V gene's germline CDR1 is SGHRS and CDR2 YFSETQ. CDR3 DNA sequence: TGCGCCAGCAGCACCCGCGGGACAGGGGGCATTGAGACCCAGTACTTC. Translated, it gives CASSTRGTGGIETQYF.

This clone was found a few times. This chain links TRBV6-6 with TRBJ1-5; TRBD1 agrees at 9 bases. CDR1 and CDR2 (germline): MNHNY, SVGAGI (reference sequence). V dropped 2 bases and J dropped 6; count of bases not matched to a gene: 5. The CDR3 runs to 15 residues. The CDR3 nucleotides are TGTGCCAGCAGTTACGGGGACAGGGTTGTTCAGCCCCAGCATTTT. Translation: CASSYGDRVVQPQHF.

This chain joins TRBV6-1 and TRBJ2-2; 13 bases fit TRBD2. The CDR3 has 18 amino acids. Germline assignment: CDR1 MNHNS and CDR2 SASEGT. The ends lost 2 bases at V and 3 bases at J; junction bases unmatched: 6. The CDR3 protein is CASSENGLAGVYTGELFF. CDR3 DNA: TGTGCCAGCAGTGAAAACGGACTAGCGGGGGTTTACACCGGGGAGCTGTTTTTT.

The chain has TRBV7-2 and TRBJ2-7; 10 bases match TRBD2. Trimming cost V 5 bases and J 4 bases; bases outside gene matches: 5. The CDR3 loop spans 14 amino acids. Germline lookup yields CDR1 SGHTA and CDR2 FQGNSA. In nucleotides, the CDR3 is TGTGCCAGCAGCGTTAGCGGGAGGTTGTACGAGCAGTACTTC. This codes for CASSVSGRLYEQYF.

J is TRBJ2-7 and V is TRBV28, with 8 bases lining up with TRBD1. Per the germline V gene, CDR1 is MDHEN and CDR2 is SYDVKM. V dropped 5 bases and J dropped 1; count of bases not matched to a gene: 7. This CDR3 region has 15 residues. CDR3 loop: CASSPRTGWSYEQYF. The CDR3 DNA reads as TGTGCCAGCAGTCCCCGGACAGGGTGGTCCTACGAGCAGTACTTC.

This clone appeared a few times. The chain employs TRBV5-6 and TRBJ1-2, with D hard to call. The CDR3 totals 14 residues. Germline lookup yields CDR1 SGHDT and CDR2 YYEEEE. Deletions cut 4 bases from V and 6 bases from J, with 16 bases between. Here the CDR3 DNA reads TGTGCCAGCAGCATACAACTAAGGAGGGATGGCTACACCTTC. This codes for CASSIQLRRDGYTF.

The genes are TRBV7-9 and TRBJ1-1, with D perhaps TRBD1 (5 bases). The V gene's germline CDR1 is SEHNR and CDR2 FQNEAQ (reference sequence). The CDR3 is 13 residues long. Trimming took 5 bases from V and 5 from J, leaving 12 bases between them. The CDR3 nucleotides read TGTGCCAGCAGCATCACCCAGGGAACTGAAGCTTTCTTT. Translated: CASSITQGTEAFF.

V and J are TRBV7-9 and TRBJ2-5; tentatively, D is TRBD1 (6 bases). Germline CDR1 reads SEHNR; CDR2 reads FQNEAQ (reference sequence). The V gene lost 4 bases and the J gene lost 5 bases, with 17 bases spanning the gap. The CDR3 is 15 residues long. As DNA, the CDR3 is TGTGCCAGCAGCTATGACAGGTCAGCGTCGGAGACCCAGTACTTC. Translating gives CASSYDRSASETQYF.

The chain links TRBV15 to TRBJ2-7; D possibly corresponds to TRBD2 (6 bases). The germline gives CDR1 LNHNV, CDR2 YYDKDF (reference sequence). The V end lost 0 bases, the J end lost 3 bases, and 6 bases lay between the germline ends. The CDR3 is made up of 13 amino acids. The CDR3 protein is CATSREGGYEQYF. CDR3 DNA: TGTGCCACCAGCAGAGAGGGGGGCTACGAGCAGTACTTC.

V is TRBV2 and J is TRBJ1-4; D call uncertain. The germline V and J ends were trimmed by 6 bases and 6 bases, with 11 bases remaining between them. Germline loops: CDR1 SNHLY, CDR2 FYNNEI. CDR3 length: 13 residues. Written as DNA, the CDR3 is TGTGCCAGCAGAGGGAGGAGGGATGAAAAACTGTTTTTT. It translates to CASRGRRDEKLFF.

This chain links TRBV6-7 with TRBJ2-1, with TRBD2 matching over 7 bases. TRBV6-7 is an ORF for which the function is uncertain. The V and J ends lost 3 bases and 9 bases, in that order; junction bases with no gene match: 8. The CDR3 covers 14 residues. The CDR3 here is CASSYGGPGGEQFF. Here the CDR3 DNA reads TGTGCCAGCAGTTATGGAGGGCCGGGGGGTGAGCAGTTCTTC.